A selection of T cell receptor beta chains follows, all from one sample in a study of neoadjuvant nivolumab and ipilimumab in lung cancer. Sequenced by immunoSEQ multiplex PCR; TCRdb stores in-frame clones only, minus some. The sample contains roughly 30,000 clones, 90% of which appear only once. Material: peripheral blood, obtained after neoadjuvant nivolumab, alone or with ipilimumab, at or shortly before surgery. All receptors come from an adult with non-small cell lung cancer. Each CDR3 is given with its conserved first and last residue. D genes are given only for firm matches.

length: 14
J: TRBJ1-3
D: TRBD1
V: TRBV7-9
CDR3: CASKEQGAGNTIYF
DNA: TGTGCCAGCAAGGAACAGGGGGCGGGAAACACCATATATTTT

length: 15
J: TRBJ2-2
D: NA
V: TRBV9
CDR3: CASSVTPYDTGELFF
DNA: TGTGCCAGCAGCGTAACCCCTTATGACACCGGGGAGCTGTTTTTT

length: 11
J: TRBJ2-3
D: NA
V: TRBV20-1
CDR3: CSARRSDTQYF
DNA: TGCAGTGCTAGACGTTCAGATACGCAGTATTTT

length: 14
J: TRBJ1-2
D: TRBD1
V: TRBV6-6
CDR3: CASSRTEGASGYTF
DNA: TGTGCCAGCAGCCGGACGGAGGGGGCGTCCGGCTACACCTTC

length: 15
J: TRBJ1-5
D: NA
V: TRBV19
CDR3: CASSIDVGWNQPQHF
DNA: TGTGCCAGTAGTATCGATGTGGGATGGAATCAGCCCCAGCATTTT

length: 14
J: TRBJ2-1
D: NA
V: TRBV9
CDR3: CASSGAGLTYEQFF
DNA: TGTGCCAGCTCCGGGGCGGGTTTAACATATGAGCAGTTCTTC

length: 14
J: TRBJ1-6
D: NA
V: TRBV11-1
CDR3: CASSWGLVNSPLHF
DNA: TGTGCCAGCAGCTGGGGCTTGGTGAATTCACCCCTCCACTTT

length: 14
J: TRBJ1-4
D: NA
V: TRBV6-5
CDR3: CASSEPTENEKLFF
DNA: TGTGCCAGCAGTGAGCCGACAGAGAATGAAAAACTGTTTTTT

length: 13
J: TRBJ2-7
D: NA
V: TRBV10-1
CDR3: CASGRNRVYEQYF
DNA: TGCGCCAGCGGAAGGAACAGGGTTTACGAGCAGTACTTC

length: 13
J: TRBJ2-3
D: NA
V: TRBV29-1
CDR3: CSASTGGTDTQYF
DNA: TGCAGCGCCTCGACAGGAGGCACAGATACGCAGTATTTT